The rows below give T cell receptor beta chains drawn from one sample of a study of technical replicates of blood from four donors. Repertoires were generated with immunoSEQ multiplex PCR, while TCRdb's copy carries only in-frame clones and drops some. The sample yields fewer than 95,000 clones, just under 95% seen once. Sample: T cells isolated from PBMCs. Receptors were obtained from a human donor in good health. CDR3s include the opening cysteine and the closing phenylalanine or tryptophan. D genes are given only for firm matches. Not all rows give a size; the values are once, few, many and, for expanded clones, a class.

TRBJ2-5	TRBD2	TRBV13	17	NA	TGTGCCAGCAGCATGGGACTAGCTTCGGGGGCTGGGGAGACCCAGTACTTC	CASSMGLASGAGETQYF
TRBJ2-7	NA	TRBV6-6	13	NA	TGTGCCAGCAGTTACTCGCCTAGTGGCGAGCAGTACTTC	CASSYSPSGEQYF
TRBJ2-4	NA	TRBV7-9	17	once	TGTGCCAGCAGCTTAACGGACTACCCACTAGCCAAAAACATTCAGTACTTC	CASSLTDYPLAKNIQYF
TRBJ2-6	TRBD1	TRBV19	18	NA	TGTGCCAGTAGTCCGGGGACAGTTAGAATCTCTGGGGCCAACGTCCTGACTTTC	CASSPGTVRISGANVLTF
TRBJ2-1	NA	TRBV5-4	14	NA	TGTGCCAGCAGCTTTCATGCGGGGGCCCTAGAGCAGTTCTTC	CASSFHAGALEQFF
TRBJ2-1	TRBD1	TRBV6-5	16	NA	TGTGCCAGCAGTTACGGGGAGACAGGGATCTACAATGAGCAGTTCTTC	CASSYGETGIYNEQFF
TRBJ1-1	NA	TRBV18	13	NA	TGTGCCAGCTCACCAGGGGCAAACACTGAAGCTTTCTTT	CASSPGANTEAFF
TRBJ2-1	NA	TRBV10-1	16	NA	TGCGCCAGCAGCGCCCGGTGGGGCCAGATTTACAATGAGCAGTTCTTC	CASSARWGQIYNEQFF
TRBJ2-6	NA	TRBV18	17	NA	TGTGCCAGCTCACCACCCCTGGGGGGCTCTGGGGCCAACGTCCTGACTTTC	CASSPPLGGSGANVLTF
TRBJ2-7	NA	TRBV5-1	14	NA	TGCGCCAGCAGCACTTCGACAGGTTCCTACGAGCAGTACTTC	CASSTSTGSYEQYF
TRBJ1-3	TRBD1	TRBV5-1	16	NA	TGCGCCAGCAGCAGCGGACAGGGGCCGTCTGGAAACACCATATATTTT	CASSSGQGPSGNTIYF
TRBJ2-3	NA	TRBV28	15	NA	TGTGCCAGCAGTTTGGGCCGTCGGGGGACAGATACGCAGTATTTT	CASSLGRRGTDTQYF
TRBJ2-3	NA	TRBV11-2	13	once	TGTGCCAGCCGTGGCGGTTACACAGATACGCAGTATTTT	CASRGGYTDTQYF
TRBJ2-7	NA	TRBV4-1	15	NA	TGCGCCAGCAGCCAGGCCGGGTCCTCCTCCTACGAGCAGTACTTC	CASSQAGSSSYEQYF
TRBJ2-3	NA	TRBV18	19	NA	TGTGCCAGCTCACCCCAGGGGCAACTCGGGCAGCTTAGCACAGATACGCAGTATTTT	CASSPQGQLGQLSTDTQYF
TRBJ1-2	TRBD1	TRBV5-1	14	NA	TGCGCCAGCAGCTTACAAGGGGGCGACTATGGCTACACCTTC	CASSLQGGDYGYTF
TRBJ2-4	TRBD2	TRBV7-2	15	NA	TGTGCCAGCAGCCTCGTTGGGACTAGGCAAAACATTCAGTACTTC	CASSLVGTRQNIQYF
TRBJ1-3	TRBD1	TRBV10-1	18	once	TGCGCCCTAAGAAGACAGGGAAGAAAAACGACCCCTGGAAACACCATATATTTT	CALRRQGRKTTPGNTIYF
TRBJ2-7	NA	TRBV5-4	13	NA	TGTGCCAGCAGCTTGGACATCCTCTACGAGCAGTACTTC	CASSLDILYEQYF
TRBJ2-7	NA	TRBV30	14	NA	TGTGCCTCCACCGGGACAACAAAAACCTACGAGCAGTACTTC	CASTGTTKTYEQYF
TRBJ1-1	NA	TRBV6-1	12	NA	TGTGCCAGTACGGGGGGTGTCACTGAAGCTTTCTTT	CASTGGVTEAFF
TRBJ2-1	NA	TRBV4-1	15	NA	TGCGCCAGCAGCCAAGAAACGCAACACTACAATGAGCAGTTCTTC	CASSQETQHYNEQFF
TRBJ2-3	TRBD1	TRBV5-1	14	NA	TGCGCCAGCAGCCCGGGACAGCCCACAGATACGCAGTATTTT	CASSPGQPTDTQYF
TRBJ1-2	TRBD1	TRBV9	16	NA	TGTGCCAGCAGCGTTGACCCCGTAGGGGGCAACTATGGCTACACCTTC	CASSVDPVGGNYGYTF
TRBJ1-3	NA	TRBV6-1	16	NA	TGTGCCAGCAGTGAAGTCTCAAACTACTCTGGAAACACCATATATTTT	CASSEVSNYSGNTIYF
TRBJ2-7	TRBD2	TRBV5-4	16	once	TGTGCCAGCAACAGTGGTGGAGTAGCGGGACCCTACGAGCAGTACTTC	CASNSGGVAGPYEQYF
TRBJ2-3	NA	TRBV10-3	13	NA	TGTGCCATCGGGGGGGACAAGACAGATACGCAGTATTTT	CAIGGDKTDTQYF
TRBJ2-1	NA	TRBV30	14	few	TGTGCCTGGATGGCATTAAGCTCCTACAATGAGCAGTTCTTC	CAWMALSSYNEQFF
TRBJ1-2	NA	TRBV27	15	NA	TGTGCCAGCAGTTTATCGGGGCAGTACCAGCGTGGCTACACCTTC	CASSLSGQYQRGYTF
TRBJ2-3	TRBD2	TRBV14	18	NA	TGTGCCAGCAGCCAATGGGGAGCGGGGGGACGTACCACAGATACGCAGTATTTT	CASSQWGAGGRTTDTQYF
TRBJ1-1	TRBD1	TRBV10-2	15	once	TGCGCCAGCAGTCTACAGGGGACCCTGAACACTGAAGCTTTCTTT	CASSLQGTLNTEAFF
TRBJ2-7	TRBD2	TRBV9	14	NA	TGTGCCAGCAGCGTACTTGGGGGTGCGGGGGAGAAGTACTTC	CASSVLGGAGEKYF